The 19 T cell receptor beta chains reported below all come from one sample, sequenced in a study of somatic mutations in cytotoxic T cells in rheumatoid arthritis. Data came from immunoSEQ multiplex PCR; TCRdb stores just in-frame clones and leaves some out. The sample has more than 35,000 clones; roughly four fifths are singletons. The sequencing sample was made of CD8+ T cells sorted from blood. Receptor source: a man aged 40-50 years in good health.

The genes are TRBV9 and TRBJ2-7, with D hard to call. Germline V gene lookup returns CDR1 SGDLS and CDR2 YYNGEE. Trimming cost V 2 bases and J 6 bases, with 12 bases left between them. The CDR3 is 13 residues long. The DNA for the CDR3 is TGTGCCAGCAGCGTTGCGACGGAGAGCGAGCAGTACTTC. This codes for CASSVATESEQYF.

The chain combines TRBV5-5 with TRBJ2-7; D is ambiguous. Germline CDR1 and CDR2: SGHKS and YYEKEE (reference sequence). V was cut by 2 bases and J by 5 bases, with 17 bases left in between. The CDR3 contains 15 residues. CDR3 region: CASSFVTASHHEQYF. The CDR3 region has the DNA TGTGCCAGCAGCTTCGTTACTGCGAGCCACCACGAGCAGTACTTC. The full variable domain, completed using reference TRBV5-5 and TRBJ2-7, is DAGVTQSPTHLIKTRGQQVTLRCSPISGHKSVSWYQQVLGQGPQFIFQYYEKEERGRGNFPDRFSARQFPNYSSELNVNALLLGDSALYLCASSFVTASHHEQYFGPGTRLTVT.

V gene TRBV6-5 combines with J gene TRBJ2-7; D might be TRBD2 (5 bases). V lost 0 bases and J lost 3, with 9 bases in between. This CDR3 spans 14 amino acids. The germline V gene has CDR1 MNHEY and CDR2 SVGAGI. Written as DNA, the CDR3 is TGTGCCAGCAGTTACTCGGTCGGGAACTACGAGCAGTACTTC. This translates into CASSYSVGNYEQYF.

The chain carries TRBV27 and TRBJ2-1; no clear D. V was cut by 0 bases and J by 9 bases, with 15 bases left in between. This CDR3 is built from 15 residues. Germline V CDR1 and CDR2: MNHEY, SMNVEV (reference sequence). DNA for the CDR3: TGTGCCAGCAGTTTATCCGGTCTAGATCGGAGTGAGCAGTTCTTC. Translating it yields CASSLSGLDRSEQFF.

The V gene is TRBV29-1, the J gene TRBJ2-5, with D perhaps TRBD1 or TRBD2 (5 bases each). Germline CDR1 is SQVTM and CDR2 is ANQGSEA. V shed 3 bases and J shed 3 bases, with 14 bases lying between them. This CDR3 comprises 14 residues. The CDR3 DNA follows: TGCAGCGTTGATGGGGCCCAGGGAGAAGAGACCCAGTACTTC. Amino acids: CSVDGAQGEETQYF.

The chain has TRBV7-9 and TRBJ1-3; D remains ambiguous. The germline V gene has CDR1 SEHNR and CDR2 FQNEAQ (reference sequence). V gave up 3 bases and J gave up 2 bases, with 17 bases separating them. This CDR3 contains 17 residues. The CDR3 DNA is TGTGCCAGCAGCTTGGCCGGACGGGAGGACCCTGGAAACACCATATATTTT. The encoded protein is CASSLAGREDPGNTIYF.

J is TRBJ2-7 and V is TRBV7-9; D not certain. Trimming removed 0 bases at V and 7 bases at J, with 10 bases between. This CDR3 has 13 residues. In germline, CDR1 is SEHNR, CDR2 FQNEAQ (reference sequence). CDR3: CASSLAGSFEQYF. For the CDR3, the DNA is TGTGCCAGCAGCTTAGCCGGGTCTTTTGAGCAGTACTTC. Full variable domain (missing parts from reference TRBV7-9 and TRBJ2-7): DTGVSQNPRHKITKRGQNVTFRCDPISEHNRLYWYRQTLGQGPEFLTYFQNEAQLEKSRLLSDRFSAERPKGSFSTLEIQRTEQGDSAMYLCASSLAGSFEQYFGPGTRLTVT.

V gene TRBV5-5 combines with J gene TRBJ1-5; D might be TRBD1 (6 bases). CDR3 size: 18 residues. Germline loops: CDR1 SGHKS, CDR2 YYEKEE (reference sequence). Between the trimmed V and J ends, which lost 1 base and 0 bases, there was a span of 17 bases. CDR3 nucleotide sequence: TGTGCCAGCAGCTTGCAAACTGGGACATCAGTTAGCAATCAGCCCCAGCATTTT. Translating it yields CASSLQTGTSVSNQPQHF.

The V and J genes are TRBV30 and TRBJ2-2; 10 bases fit TRBD1. The CDR3 is 14 amino acids. Germline V gene lookup returns CDR1 GTSNPN and CDR2 SVGIG (reference sequence). Unmatched junction bases numbered 1, after V lost 0 bases and J lost 6 bases. In DNA, the CDR3 is TGTGCCTGGAGTGTAGGACAGGGGGCCGGGGAGCTGTTTTTT. It codes for CAWSVGQGAGELFF.

The rearrangement joins TRBV6-5 to TRBJ2-7, with 9 bases identical to TRBD1. Trimming at V came to 6 bases and at J to 7 bases, leaving 10 bases not matched to a gene. The CDR3 sequence is 14 residues long. The germline gives CDR1 MNHEY, CDR2 SVGAGI. The CDR3 bases are TGTGCCAGCAGGGAGATCGACAGGGGGAGAGAGCAGTACTTC. As protein: CASREIDRGREQYF.

The rearrangement joins TRBV29-1 to TRBJ2-2, with D hard to call. There are 12 residues in the CDR3. V gave up 2 bases and J gave up 5 bases, with 6 bases separating them. CDR1 and CDR2 from the germline V gene are SQVTM and ANQGSEA. CDR3 region: CSVESGTGELFF. CDR3 DNA: TGCAGCGTTGAATCTGGGACCGGGGAGCTGTTTTTT.

This clone was observed a single time. V gene TRBV7-9 combines with J gene TRBJ2-1, with a weak D call TRBD1 (6 bases). V was shortened by 5 bases and J by 5 bases, with 16 bases between the two germline ends. Germline assignment: CDR1 SEHNR and CDR2 FQNEAQ (reference sequence). This CDR3 region has 15 residues. CDR3 protein: CASSQNDRRNNEQFF. CDR3 in DNA: TGTGCCAGCAGCCAAAATGACAGGAGGAACAATGAGCAGTTCTTC. Looking up the rest from reference TRBV7-9 and TRBJ2-1 gives the full variable domain: DTGVSQNPRHKITKRGQNVTFRCDPISEHNRLYWYRQTLGQGPEFLTYFQNEAQLEKSRLLSDRFSAERPKGSFSTLEIQRTEQGDSAMYLCASSQNDRRNNEQFFGPGTRLTVL.

The V gene is TRBV6-5, the J gene TRBJ1-1; a weak D match, TRBD1 (5 bases). V was shortened by 2 bases and J by 4 bases, with 11 bases between the two germline ends. The CDR3 consists of 14 residues. Germline values: CDR1 MNHEY, CDR2 SVGAGI. The CDR3: CASSYAGTRTEAFF. For the CDR3, the DNA is TGTGCCAGCAGTTACGCAGGGACCCGCACTGAAGCTTTCTTT.

The genes are TRBV28 and TRBJ1-1; D unresolved. V dropped 5 bases and J dropped 3 bases, with 7 bases sitting between them. The CDR3 contains 12 residues. Germline lookup yields CDR1 MDHEN and CDR2 SYDVKM. The CDR3 is CASSPGYTEAFF. CDR3 DNA: TGTGCCAGCAGTCCCGGTTACACTGAAGCTTTCTTT.

V usage is TRBV11-2 and J usage is TRBJ1-1; no clear D gene. V was cut by 10 bases and J by 6 bases, with 15 bases left in between. Germline CDR1 SGHAT, CDR2 FQNNGV. This CDR3 region has 12 residues. The CDR3 loop reads CAISAVTAEAFF. The CDR3 DNA reads as TGTGCCATCTCGGCGGTGACGGCTGAAGCTTTCTTT.

This chain connects TRBV10-1 to TRBJ1-2; D gene uncertain. Trimming stripped 5 bases from V and 6 bases from J, with 13 bases between. The germline CDR1 and CDR2 sequences are WNHNN and SYGVQD (reference sequence). The CDR3 runs 13 residues. The CDR3 loop is CASSMSETDGYTF. The CDR3 nucleotides are TGCGCCAGCAGTATGTCGGAGACCGATGGCTACACCTTC.

The chain uses TRBV29-1 and TRBJ1-1, with no clear D. Trimming removed 5 bases at V and 5 bases at J, with 9 bases between. CDR1 and CDR2 (germline): SQVTM, ANQGSEA. This CDR3 region has 11 residues. In DNA form, the CDR3 reads TGCAGCGTTCGTGACGGAACTGAAGCTTTCTTT. As protein: CSVRDGTEAFF.

This rearrangement joins TRBV7-9 to TRBJ1-4; D is possibly TRBD1 (5 bases). The germline CDR1 and CDR2 sequences are SEHNR and FQNEAQ (reference sequence). Trimming removed 2 bases from V and 5 bases from J, with 9 bases in between. The CDR3 is 14 amino acids. CDR3 protein: CASSLTEGNEKLFF. The CDR3 DNA reads TGTGCCAGCAGCTTAACGGAGGGGAATGAAAAACTGTTTTTT. The full variable domain, with the rest looked up from reference TRBV7-9 and TRBJ1-4, is DTGVSQNPRHKITKRGQNVTFRCDPISEHNRLYWYRQTLGQGPEFLTYFQNEAQLEKSRLLSDRFSAERPKGSFSTLEIQRTEQGDSAMYLCASSLTEGNEKLFFGSGTQLSVL.

This chain uses TRBV7-9 with TRBJ2-7; 7 positions agree with TRBD2. The germline gives CDR1 SEHNR, CDR2 FQNEAQ (reference sequence). Trimming at V came to 6 bases and at J to 6 bases, leaving 5 bases not matched to a gene. The CDR3 has 12 residues. CDR3 sequence: CASRGGFSEQYF. In DNA, the CDR3 is TGTGCCAGCAGGGGGGGGTTCAGCGAGCAGTACTTC. The whole variable domain, remainder taken from reference TRBV7-9 and TRBJ2-7, is DTGVSQNPRHKITKRGQNVTFRCDPISEHNRLYWYRQTLGQGPEFLTYFQNEAQLEKSRLLSDRFSAERPKGSFSTLEIQRTEQGDSAMYLCASRGGFSEQYFGPGTRLTVT.